The 9 T cell receptor beta chains in this list originate from one sample, sequenced in a study of Ad26.COV2.S vaccination and SARS-CoV-2 variants. Treatment in this sample: about 20 received Ad26.COV2.S at low or high dose, single or two shots; about 5 received placebo; per-sample allocation not given. Specimen acquisition occurred on day 63 following the initial vaccine or placebo injection. Repertoires were generated with immunoSEQ multiplex PCR, while TCRdb's copy carries only in-frame clones and drops some. The table includes some 450,000 clones, 90% detected once. The starting material was peripheral blood, obtained in a trial of Ad26.COV2.S vaccine versus placebo. The receptors were gathered from a person aged 18-65 years who received the Ad26.COV2.S COVID-19 vaccine or a placebo.

V is TRBV27 and J is TRBJ2-3; 7 bases align to TRBD2. CDR3 length: 14 residues. V was clipped by 7 bases and J by 2 bases; unmatched bases: 6. Germline V gives CDR1 MNHEY, CDR2 SMNVEV (reference sequence). Here the CDR3 DNA reads TGTGCCAGCACCCGGGGAGGGAACACAGATACGCAGTATTTT. It codes for CASTRGGNTDTQYF.

The CDR3 protein is CAWSPPSYGSSYEQYF. CDR3 nucleotide sequence: TGTGCCTGGAGCCCGCCCTCTTATGGCTCGAGCTACGAGCAGTACTTC. The V and J genes are TRBV30 and TRBJ2-7; the D is unclear. This CDR3 comprises 16 residues. Deletions cut 3 bases from V and 3 bases from J, with 21 bases between. In germline, CDR1 is GTSNPN, CDR2 SVGIG (reference sequence).

CDR3 protein: CASRLTPGQSSYNSPLHF. CDR3 in DNA: TGTGCCAGCAGGTTGACTCCGGGACAGAGCTCCTATAATTCACCCCTCCACTTT. J is TRBJ1-6 and V is TRBV5-6, with TRBD1 matching 7 bases. Germline V CDR1 and CDR2: SGHDT, YYEEEE. The CDR3 is 18 residues long. The J segment lost 0 bases and the V segment lost 5 bases, leaving 11 bases of the junction unmatched.

This chain joins TRBV5-5 and TRBJ1-3; 7 bases agree with TRBD1. This CDR3 is 14 amino acids long. From germline, CDR1 is SGHKS and CDR2 YYEKEE (reference sequence). The ends lost 5 bases at V and 2 bases at J; junction bases unmatched: 4. The CDR3 is CASSRQGAGNTIYF. Written as DNA, the CDR3 is TGTGCCAGCAGTAGACAGGGAGCTGGAAACACCATATATTTT.

The chain employs TRBV7-8 and TRBJ2-7; D possibly corresponds to TRBD2 (5 bases). This CDR3 comprises 13 residues. Germline V gene data show CDR1 as SGHVS and CDR2 as FQNEAQ. V was pared by 8 bases and J by 0 bases, with 11 bases between. The CDR3 sequence: CASSKRSSYEQYF. The CDR3 nucleotides read TGTGCCAGCTCGAAGCGGAGCTCCTACGAGCAGTACTTC.

This clone was seen a single time. The V gene is TRBV6-6, the J gene TRBJ1-3, with TRBD1 matching 7 bases. With V trimmed by 5 bases and J by 0 bases, 10 bases remained unmatched. The CDR3 totals 17 residues. The germline CDR1 and CDR2 sequences are MNHNY and SVGAGI (reference sequence). The CDR3 sequence: CASSRLNRGNSGNTIYF. The CDR3 DNA follows: TGTGCCAGCAGTCGTTTGAACAGGGGAAACTCTGGAAACACCATATATTTT.

The V and J genes are TRBV3-1 (or the pseudogene TRBV3-2) and TRBJ2-5; 8 positions agree with TRBD1. CDR1 is LGHDT and CDR2 is YNNKEL in the germline V gene (reference sequence). This CDR3 contains 16 residues. J gave up 1 base and V 6 bases, and 10 bases lay outside the gene matches. CDR3 protein: CASRLGRTGFQETQYF. DNA of the CDR3: TGTGCCAGCAGGCTGGGCCGGACAGGGTTCCAAGAGACCCAGTACTTC.

The chain couples TRBV6-2 or TRBV6-3 to TRBJ2-4, with 10 bases that match TRBD1. V trimming: 5 bases; J trimming: 1 base; junction bases outside the gene matches: 14. CDR1 and CDR2 (germline): MNHEY, SVGEGT. The CDR3 extends over 19 amino acids. The CDR3 DNA sequence: TGTGCCAGCAGTAACGCCCGGGACAGGGGTTTGGGCGCCAAAAACATTCAGTACTTC. Translated: CASSNARDRGLGAKNIQYF.

The chain couples TRBV2 to TRBJ2-5; 9 nucleotides align to TRBD1. Germline CDR1 and CDR2: SNHLY and FYNNEI. J was trimmed by 3 bases and V by 5 bases; bases with no gene match: 4. This CDR3 comprises 14 residues. This CDR3 is CASSRTGVEETQYF. The CDR3 coding sequence is TGTGCCAGCAGTCGGACAGGGGTAGAAGAGACCCAGTACTTC.